This T cell receptor beta chain comes out of a study of cytomegalovirus exposure and HLA in healthy donors. Study-level information: A data release that came early held approximately 92 million unique TCRs from HLA-typed donors.

The CDR3 spans 15 residues. V lost 3 bases, J lost 1 base, and 2 bases stayed unmatched. In germline, CDR1 is SGHTA, CDR2 FQGNSA. Notes on this clone: Its antigen remains unknown.

Study observations and caveats: TCR beta sequences numbering under 20,000 were associated with HLA alleles at 0.05 false discovery rate in a later analysis. It was taken for granted in presence/absence analyses that sequencing depth across donors was roughly uniform.

A multiplex PCR was run with 60 Vbeta primers and 13 Jbeta primers. Method: immunoSEQ multiplex PCR; TCRdb's copy keeps in-frame clones and lacks some. The table has some 140,000 clones, roughly 77% seen once; the top ten hold approximately 3%. Source material: PBMCs. This clonotype was obtained from a female donor in good health and CMV-seronegative. The genes are TRBV7-2 and TRBJ1-3, with TRBD1 matching 8 bases. The CDR3: CASSFQGASGNTIYF. The CDR3 DNA sequence: TGTGCCAGCAGCTTTCAGGGGGCATCTGGAAACACCATATATTTT.